This T cell receptor beta chain was recorded in a study of blood T cell repertoires in COVID-19. Study details: Italy, Spain and the United States were the sources of the convalescent and acute COVID-19 samples. From T cells, B-cell-depleted T cells, or PBMCs came the material, which was cDNA or gDNA.

Germline loops: CDR1 MNHNY, CDR2 SVGAGI (reference sequence). Trimming removed 4 bases from V and 1 base from J; junction bases left unmatched: 7. The CDR3 consists of 15 residues. Sequenced by immunoSEQ multiplex PCR; TCRdb stores in-frame clones only, minus some. Of 270,000 or so clones detected, 86% appear once; the ten largest clones hold about 2.7%. Participant ages covered about 18 to 95 years across 20 to 30 US areas. V usage is TRBV6-6 and J usage is TRBJ2-7; 7 bases align to TRBD2. The sequencing input was PBMCs or T cells enriched from blood (not recorded which). The TCR originated in a young woman who had recovered from COVID-19. The DNA for the CDR3 is TGTGCCAGCAGTTGGGGGGGGGAAATTTCCTACGAGCAGTACTTC. Amino acids: CASSWGGEISYEQYF.